This T cell receptor beta chain emerged from a study of OX40 agonist ivuxolimab in advanced cancers. Study-wide context: Patients were dosed with the agonistic anti-OX40 (CD134) antibody ivuxolimab. Cancers in dose escalation were hepatocellular, melanoma, renal cell and head and neck. At doses from 0.01 to 10 mg/kg, patients were given intravenous ivuxolimab every 2 weeks.

Findings and caveats of the study: On average, CD8+ T cells showed a greater number of expanded clones than CD4+.

Comments on this clone: Its target is not known.

The repertoire was sequenced with immunoSEQ multiplex PCR; TCRdb's copy has only in-frame clones and lacks some. The sample lists approximately 100,000 clones, roughly 90% occurring once. The source is an adult with an advanced solid tumor such as melanoma, head and neck, liver or kidney cancer. The sample was CD4+ or CD8+ T cells sorted from blood, taken in a trial of the OX40 agonist ivuxolimab.

CDR3 coding DNA: TGTGCCAGCAGCCTCGGGTCGGACAGGGCCCTATACTATGGCTACACCTTC. Translation: CASSLGSDRALYYGYTF. The V call is TRBV14, the J call TRBJ1-2; 8 bases align to TRBD1. There are 17 residues in the CDR3. The J segment lost 3 bases and the V segment lost 4 bases, leaving 13 bases of the junction unmatched. Looked up from germline, CDR1 is SGHDN and CDR2 is FVKESK.